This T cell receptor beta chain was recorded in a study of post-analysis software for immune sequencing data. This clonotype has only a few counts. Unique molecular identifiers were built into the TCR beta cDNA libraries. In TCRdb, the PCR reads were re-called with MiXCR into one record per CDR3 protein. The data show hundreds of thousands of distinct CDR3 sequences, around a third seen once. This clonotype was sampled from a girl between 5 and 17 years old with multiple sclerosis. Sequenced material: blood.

CDR3 coding DNA: TGTGCCAGCAGGATAGGTCCGGGTTACAATGAGCAGTTCTTC. Protein product: CASRIGPGYNEQFF. The V call is TRBV7-3, the J call TRBJ2-1; D gene uncertain. From germline, CDR1 is SGHTA and CDR2 FQGTGA. Trimming cost V 6 bases and J 4 bases, with 13 bases left between them. This CDR3 spans 14 amino acids.